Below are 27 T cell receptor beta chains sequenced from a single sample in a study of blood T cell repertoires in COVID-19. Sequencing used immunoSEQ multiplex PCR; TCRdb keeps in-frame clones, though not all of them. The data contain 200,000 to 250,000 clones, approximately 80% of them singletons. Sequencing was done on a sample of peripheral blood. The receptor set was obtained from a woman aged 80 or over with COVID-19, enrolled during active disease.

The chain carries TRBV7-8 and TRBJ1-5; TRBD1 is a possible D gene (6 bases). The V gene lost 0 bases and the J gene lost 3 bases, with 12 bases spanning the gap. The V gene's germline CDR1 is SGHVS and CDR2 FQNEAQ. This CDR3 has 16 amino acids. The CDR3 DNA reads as TGTGCCAGCAGCTTAGCTGGGGGGGACACCAATCAGCCCCAGCATTTT. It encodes CASSLAGGDTNQPQHF.

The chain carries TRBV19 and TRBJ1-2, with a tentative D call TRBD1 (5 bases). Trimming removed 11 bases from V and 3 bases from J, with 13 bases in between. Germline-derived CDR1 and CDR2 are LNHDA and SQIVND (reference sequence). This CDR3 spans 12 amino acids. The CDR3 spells CAGHGADYGYTF. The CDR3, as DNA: TGTGCCGGGCATGGGGCGGACTATGGCTACACCTTC.

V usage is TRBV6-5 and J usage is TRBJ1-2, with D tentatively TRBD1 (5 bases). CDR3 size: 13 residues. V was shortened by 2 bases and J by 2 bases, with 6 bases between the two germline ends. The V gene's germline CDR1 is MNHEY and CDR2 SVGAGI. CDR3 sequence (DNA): TGTGCCAGCAGTTACCCAGGGAACTATGGCTACACCTTC. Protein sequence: CASSYPGNYGYTF.

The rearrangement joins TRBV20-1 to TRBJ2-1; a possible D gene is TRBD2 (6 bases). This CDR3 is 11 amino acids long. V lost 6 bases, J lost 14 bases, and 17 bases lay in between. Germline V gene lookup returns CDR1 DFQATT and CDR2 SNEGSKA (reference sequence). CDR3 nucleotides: TGCAGTGCCACTCTAGCGCCTGGGAAGTTCTTC. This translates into CSATLAPGKFF.

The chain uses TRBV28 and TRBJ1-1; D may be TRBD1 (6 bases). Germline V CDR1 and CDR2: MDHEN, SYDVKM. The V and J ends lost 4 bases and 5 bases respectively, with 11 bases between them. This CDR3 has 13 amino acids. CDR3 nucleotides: TGTGCCAGCAGTTGGGTAACAGGGACTGAAGCTTTCTTT. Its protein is CASSWVTGTEAFF.

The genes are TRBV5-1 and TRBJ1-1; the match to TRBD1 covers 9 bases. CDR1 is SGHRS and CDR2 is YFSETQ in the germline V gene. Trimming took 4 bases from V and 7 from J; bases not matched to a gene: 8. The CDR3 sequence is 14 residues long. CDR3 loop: CASSPDRGSGEAFF. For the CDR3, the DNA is TGCGCCAGCAGCCCAGACAGGGGGTCAGGTGAAGCTTTCTTT. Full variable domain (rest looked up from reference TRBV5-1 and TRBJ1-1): KAGVTQTPRYLIKTRGQQVTLSCSPISGHRSVSWYQQTPGQGLQFLFEYFSETQRNKGNFPGRFSGRQFSNSRSEMNVSTLELGDSALYLCASSPDRGSGEAFFGQGTRLTVV.

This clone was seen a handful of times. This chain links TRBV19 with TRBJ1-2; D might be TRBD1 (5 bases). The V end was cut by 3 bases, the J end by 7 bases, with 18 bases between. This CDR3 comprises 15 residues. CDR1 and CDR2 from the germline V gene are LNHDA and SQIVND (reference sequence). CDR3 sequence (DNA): TGTGCCAGTAGTATCCCTTGGGGCAGGTCTCTTGGCTACACCTTC. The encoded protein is CASSIPWGRSLGYTF.

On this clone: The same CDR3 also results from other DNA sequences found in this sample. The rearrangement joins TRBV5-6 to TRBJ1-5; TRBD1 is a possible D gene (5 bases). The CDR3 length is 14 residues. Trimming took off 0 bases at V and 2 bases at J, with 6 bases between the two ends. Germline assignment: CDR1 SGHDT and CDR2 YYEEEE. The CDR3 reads CASSLGQRNQPQHF. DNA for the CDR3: TGTGCCAGCAGCTTGGGACAGCGCAATCAGCCCCAGCATTTT.

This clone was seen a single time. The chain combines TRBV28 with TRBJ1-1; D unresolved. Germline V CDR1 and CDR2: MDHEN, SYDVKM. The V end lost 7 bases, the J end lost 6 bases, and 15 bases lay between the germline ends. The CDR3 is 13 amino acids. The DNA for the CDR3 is TGTGCCAGCACCCAACCTTCCGGGGCTGAAGCTTTCTTT. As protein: CASTQPSGAEAFF. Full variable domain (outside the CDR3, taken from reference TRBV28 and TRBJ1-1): DVKVTQSSRYLVKRTGEKVFLECVQDMDHENMFWYRQDPGLGLRLIYFSYDVKMKEKGDIPEGYSVSREKKERFSLILESASTNQTSMYLCASTQPSGAEAFFGQGTRLTVV.

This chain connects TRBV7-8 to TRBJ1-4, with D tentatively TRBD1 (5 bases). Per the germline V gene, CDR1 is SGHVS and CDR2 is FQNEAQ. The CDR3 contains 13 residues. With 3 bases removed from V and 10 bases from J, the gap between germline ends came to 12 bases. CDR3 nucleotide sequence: TGTGCCAGCAGCTTTAGGGGTTCGGGAAAACTGTTTTTT. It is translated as CASSFRGSGKLFF.

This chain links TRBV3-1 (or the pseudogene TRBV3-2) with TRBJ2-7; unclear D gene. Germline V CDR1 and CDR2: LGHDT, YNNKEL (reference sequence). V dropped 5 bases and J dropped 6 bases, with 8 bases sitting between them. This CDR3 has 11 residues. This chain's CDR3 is CASSTSGEQYF. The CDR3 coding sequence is TGTGCCAGCAGCACTTCCGGCGAGCAGTACTTC.

The CDR3 bases are TGTGCCAGCATGTTCGGGGGGGATGAAAAACTGTTTTTT. Translating gives CASMFGGDEKLFF. This rearrangement joins TRBV6-5 to TRBJ1-4, with D possibly TRBD1 on 5 matching bases. The CDR3 contains 13 residues. Germline assignment: CDR1 MNHEY and CDR2 SVGAGI. Trimming removed 7 bases from V and 6 bases from J, with 12 bases in between.

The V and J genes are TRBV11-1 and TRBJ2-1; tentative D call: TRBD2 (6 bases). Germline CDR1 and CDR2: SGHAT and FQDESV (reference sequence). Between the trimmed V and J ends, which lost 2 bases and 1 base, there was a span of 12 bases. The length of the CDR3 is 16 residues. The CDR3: CASSLTTSGSYNEQFF. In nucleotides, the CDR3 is TGTGCCAGCAGCTTAACTACCAGCGGGTCCTACAATGAGCAGTTCTTC.

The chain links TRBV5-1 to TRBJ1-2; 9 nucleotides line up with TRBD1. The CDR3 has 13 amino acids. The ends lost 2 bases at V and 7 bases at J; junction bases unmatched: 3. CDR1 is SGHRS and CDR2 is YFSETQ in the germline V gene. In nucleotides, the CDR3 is TGCGCCAGCAGCTTCGACAGGGGGTTTGGCTACACCTTC. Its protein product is CASSFDRGFGYTF.

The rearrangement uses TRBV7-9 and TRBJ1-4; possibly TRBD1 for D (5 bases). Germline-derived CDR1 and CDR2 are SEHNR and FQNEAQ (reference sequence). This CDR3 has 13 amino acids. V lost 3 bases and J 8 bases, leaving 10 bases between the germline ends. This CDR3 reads CASSFDSVEKLFF. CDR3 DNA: TGTGCCAGCAGCTTCGACAGTGTAGAAAAACTGTTTTTT.

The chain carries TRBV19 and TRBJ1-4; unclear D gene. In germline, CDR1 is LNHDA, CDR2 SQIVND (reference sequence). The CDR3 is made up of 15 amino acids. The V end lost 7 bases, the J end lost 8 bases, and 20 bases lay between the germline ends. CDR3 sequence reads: CASTWGLGRREKLFF. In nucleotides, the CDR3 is TGTGCCAGTACATGGGGATTGGGCCGGAGGGAAAAACTGTTTTTT. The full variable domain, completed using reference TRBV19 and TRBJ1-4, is DGGITQSPKYLFRKEGQNVTLSCEQNLNHDAMYWYRQDPGQGLRLIYYSQIVNDFQKGDIAEGYSVSREKKESFPLTVTSAQKNPTAFYLCASTWGLGRREKLFFGSGTQLSVL.

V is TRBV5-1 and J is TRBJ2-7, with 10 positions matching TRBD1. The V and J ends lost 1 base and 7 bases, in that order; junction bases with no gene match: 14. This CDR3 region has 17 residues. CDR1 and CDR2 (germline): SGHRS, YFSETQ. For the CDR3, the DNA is TGCGCCAGCAGCTTGACTGGCGTGGGGACAGGGGTATCGGAGCAGTACTTC. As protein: CASSLTGVGTGVSEQYF.

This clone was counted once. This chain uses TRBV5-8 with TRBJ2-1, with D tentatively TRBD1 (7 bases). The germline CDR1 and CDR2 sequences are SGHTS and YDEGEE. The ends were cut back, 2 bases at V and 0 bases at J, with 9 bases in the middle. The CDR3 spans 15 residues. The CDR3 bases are TGTGCCAGCAGCTTCAGGGGGGTCTCCTACAATGAGCAGTTCTTC. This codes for CASSFRGVSYNEQFF.

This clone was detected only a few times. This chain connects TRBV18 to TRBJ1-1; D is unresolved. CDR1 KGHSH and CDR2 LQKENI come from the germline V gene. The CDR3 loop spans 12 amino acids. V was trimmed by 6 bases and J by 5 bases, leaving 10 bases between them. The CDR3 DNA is TGTGCCAGCTCCGAGAGGGAAACTGAAGCTTTCTTT. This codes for CASSERETEAFF.

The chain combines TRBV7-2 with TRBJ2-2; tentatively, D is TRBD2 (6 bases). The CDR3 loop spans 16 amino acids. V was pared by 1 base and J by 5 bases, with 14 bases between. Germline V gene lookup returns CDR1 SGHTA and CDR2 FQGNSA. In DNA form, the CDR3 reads TGTGCCAGCAGCTTAGAAGGGAGGCGTGTGACCGGGGAGCTGTTTTTT. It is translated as CASSLEGRRVTGELFF. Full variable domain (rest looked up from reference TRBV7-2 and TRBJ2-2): GAGVSQSPSNKVTEKGKDVELRCDPISGHTALYWYRQSLGQGLEFLIYFQGNSAPDKSGLPSDRFSAERTGGSVSTLTIQRTQQEDSAVYLCASSLEGRRVTGELFFGEGSRLTVL.

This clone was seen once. The CDR3 here is CASSTGLAGDTQYF. DNA for the CDR3: TGCGCCAGCAGCACCGGACTAGCGGGAGATACGCAGTATTTT. V gene TRBV5-1 combines with J gene TRBJ2-3; 11 positions match TRBD2. This CDR3 region has 14 residues. Trimming at V came to 4 bases and at J to 5 bases, leaving 3 bases not matched to a gene. Germline V lookup: CDR1 SGHRS, CDR2 YFSETQ.

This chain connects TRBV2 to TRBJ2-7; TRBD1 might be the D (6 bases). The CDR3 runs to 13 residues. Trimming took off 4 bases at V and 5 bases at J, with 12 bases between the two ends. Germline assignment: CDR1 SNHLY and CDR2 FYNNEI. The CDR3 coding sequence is TGTGCCAGCAGTGTAACAGGGAGAAACGAGCAGTACTTC. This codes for CASSVTGRNEQYF.

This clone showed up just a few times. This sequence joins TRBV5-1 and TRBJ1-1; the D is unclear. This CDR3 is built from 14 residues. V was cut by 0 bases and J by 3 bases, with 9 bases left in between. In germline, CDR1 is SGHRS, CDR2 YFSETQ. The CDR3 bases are TGCGCCAGCAGCTTGGTCCGGGGTGACACTGAAGCTTTCTTT. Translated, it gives CASSLVRGDTEAFF.

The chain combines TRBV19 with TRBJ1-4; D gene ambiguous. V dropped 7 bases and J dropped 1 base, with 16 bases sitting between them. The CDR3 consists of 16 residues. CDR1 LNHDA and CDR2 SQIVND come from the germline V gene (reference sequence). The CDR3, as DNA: TGTGCCAGTAAACGAGGACTCGTGAAAACTAATGAAAAACTGTTTTTT. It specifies CASKRGLVKTNEKLFF. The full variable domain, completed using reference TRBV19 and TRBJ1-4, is DGGITQSPKYLFRKEGQNVTLSCEQNLNHDAMYWYRQDPGQGLRLIYYSQIVNDFQKGDIAEGYSVSREKKESFPLTVTSAQKNPTAFYLCASKRGLVKTNEKLFFGSGTQLSVL.

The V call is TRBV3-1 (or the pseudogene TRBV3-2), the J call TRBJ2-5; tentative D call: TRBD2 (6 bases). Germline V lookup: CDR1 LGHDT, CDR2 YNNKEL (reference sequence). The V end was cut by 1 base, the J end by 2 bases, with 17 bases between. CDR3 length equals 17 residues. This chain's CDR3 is CASSQGGTRLSQETQYF. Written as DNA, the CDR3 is TGTGCCAGCAGCCAAGGAGGGACTCGACTATCACAAGAGACCCAGTACTTC.

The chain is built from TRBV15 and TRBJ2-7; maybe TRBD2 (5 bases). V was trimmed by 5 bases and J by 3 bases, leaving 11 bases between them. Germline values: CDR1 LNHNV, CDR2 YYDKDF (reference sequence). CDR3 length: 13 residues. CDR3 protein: CATSRGRVYEQYF. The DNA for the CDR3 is TGTGCCACCAGCCGGGGTAGGGTCTACGAGCAGTACTTC.

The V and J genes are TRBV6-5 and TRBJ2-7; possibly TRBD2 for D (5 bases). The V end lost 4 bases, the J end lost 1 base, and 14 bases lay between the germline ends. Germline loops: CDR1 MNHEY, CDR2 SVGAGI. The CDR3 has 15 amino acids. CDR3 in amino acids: CASSFSRRRSYEQYF. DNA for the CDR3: TGTGCCAGCAGTTTCTCTCGGAGGAGGTCCTACGAGCAGTACTTC.